The next 29 T cell receptor beta chains were all read from a single sample in a study of blood T cell repertoires in COVID-19 (TCRdb year 2020). The library was made by the immunoSEQ multiplex PCR assay. TCRdb obtained this table from immuneACCESS and retained in-frame rearrangements with V and J assigned. These tables miss some clones; where compared with another copy, unresolved V genes account for less than half of the shortfall, and the remainder is unexplained. Counted in this sample were about 160,000 clones; about 93% of them appeared once. The ten largest clonotypes hold over 3.5% of the sample. The sequenced sample was peripheral blood. The receptors were sampled from a woman in her forties or fifties with acute or convalescent COVID-19.

This clone was counted between two and nine times. The chain links TRBV7-3 to TRBJ2-2; 8 nucleotides agree with TRBD2. There are 16 residues in the CDR3. V was pared by 3 bases and J by 5 bases, with 8 bases of the junction left unmatched. In germline, CDR1 is SGHTA, CDR2 FQGTGA. The CDR3 is CASSLGPAGETGELFF. The CDR3 DNA sequence: TGTGCCAGCAGCTTGGGGCCAGCGGGAGAGACCGGGGAGCTGTTTTTT. Full variable domain (outside the CDR3, taken from reference TRBV7-3 and TRBJ2-2): GAGVSQTPSNKVTEKGKYVELRCDPISGHTALYWYRQSLGQGPEFLIYFQGTGAADDSGLPNDRFFAVRPEGSVSTLKIQRTERGDSAVYLCASSLGPAGETGELFFGEGSRLTVL.

Only one count was recorded for this clone. CDR3 sequence (DNA): TGTGCCAGCAGTTGGCAGGGGGCGGGCTCACCCCTCCACTTT. Protein product: CASSWQGAGSPLHF. The genes are TRBV27 and TRBJ1-6, with TRBD1 matching 8 bases. CDR3 length: 14 residues. V gave up 4 bases and J gave up 10 bases; unmatched junction bases: 6. The germline CDR1 and CDR2 sequences are MNHEY and SMNVEV (reference sequence).

The rearrangement links TRBV28 to TRBJ1-5, with D unresolved. The CDR3 is made up of 13 amino acids. Trimming left V 7 bases short and J 0 bases short, with 7 bases between. Germline V lookup: CDR1 MDHEN, CDR2 SYDVKM. The CDR3 DNA reads TGTGCCAGCAATCGGGATAGCAATCAGCCCCAGCATTTT. It translates to CASNRDSNQPQHF.

V usage is TRBV2 and J usage is TRBJ1-6; D is ambiguous. This CDR3 has 14 amino acids. CDR1 is SNHLY, CDR2 FYNNEI, per germline. The germline V and J ends were trimmed by 0 bases and 5 bases, with 5 bases remaining between them. The CDR3 sequence is CASSEARDNSPLHF. The CDR3 nucleotides read TGTGCCAGCAGTGAAGCCCGGGATAATTCACCCCTCCACTTT. The full variable domain, completed using reference TRBV2 and TRBJ1-6, is EPEVTQTPSHQVTQMGQEVILRCVPISNHLYFYWYRQILGQKVEFLVSFYNNEISEKSEIFDDQFSVERPDGSNFTLKIRSTKLEDSAMYFCASSEARDNSPLHFGNGTRLTVT.

J is TRBJ1-1 and V is TRBV10-1; 7 positions agree with TRBD1. V trimming: 2 bases; J trimming: 7 bases; junction bases outside the gene matches: 10. CDR1 is WNHNN and CDR2 is SYGVQD in the germline V gene (reference sequence). The CDR3 is 15 residues long. DNA for the CDR3: TGCGCCAGCAGTGAGACAGGACAGGCGAGGGATGAAGCTTTCTTT. Its protein product is CASSETGQARDEAFF.

This clone was counted a single time. The rearrangement joins TRBV27 to TRBJ1-5; a weak D match, TRBD1 (6 bases). Germline loops: CDR1 MNHEY, CDR2 SMNVEV (reference sequence). Trimming took 4 bases from V and 3 from J, leaving 10 bases between them. The CDR3 loop spans 14 amino acids. In DNA form, the CDR3 reads TGTGCCAGCAGTTCCGGACAGTACAATCAGCCCCAGCATTTT. It yields the protein CASSSGQYNQPQHF.

V is TRBV4-1 and J is TRBJ1-2; maybe TRBD1 (6 bases). The germline V and J ends were trimmed by 3 bases and 2 bases, with 16 bases remaining between them. The germline CDR1 and CDR2 sequences are MGHRA and YSYEKL. The CDR3 contains 16 residues. The CDR3 is CASSQRVGQLNYGYTF. CDR3 sequence (DNA): TGCGCCAGCAGCCAGCGCGTGGGACAACTGAACTATGGCTACACCTTC.

The chain couples TRBV27 to TRBJ2-7, with D maybe TRBD1 (5 bases). CDR3 size: 13 residues. Germline-derived CDR1 and CDR2 are MNHEY and SMNVEV (reference sequence). V was cut by 8 bases and J by 2 bases, with 13 bases left in between. The CDR3 is CASSIGAPYEQYF. CDR3 nucleotide sequence: TGTGCCAGCTCGATAGGGGCCCCCTACGAGCAGTACTTC.

This chain links TRBV7-2 with TRBJ2-2; possible D gene TRBD2, 5 bases. Trimming removed 3 bases at V and 5 bases at J, with 13 bases between. The germline gives CDR1 SGHTA, CDR2 FQGNSA. The CDR3 runs to 15 residues. CDR3 region: CASSFSGRGTGELFF. Here the CDR3 DNA reads TGTGCCAGCAGCTTTAGTGGGAGAGGGACCGGGGAGCTGTTTTTT. The full variable domain, with the rest looked up from reference TRBV7-2 and TRBJ2-2, is GAGVSQSPSNKVTEKGKDVELRCDPISGHTALYWYRQSLGQGLEFLIYFQGNSAPDKSGLPSDRFSAERTGGSVSTLTIQRTQQEDSAVYLCASSFSGRGTGELFFGEGSRLTVL.

This clone turned up a few times. This chain uses TRBV2 with TRBJ1-2; no clear D. Germline assignment: CDR1 SNHLY and CDR2 FYNNEI. The CDR3 runs 13 residues. The V gene lost 3 bases and the J gene lost 0 bases, with 5 bases spanning the gap. CDR3 sequence reads: CASSEGSNYGYTF. CDR3 nucleotide sequence: TGTGCCAGCAGTGAGGGCTCTAACTATGGCTACACCTTC.

This rearrangement joins TRBV19 to TRBJ1-2; the D gene is possibly TRBD1 (6 bases). This CDR3 contains 13 residues. Trimming took 6 bases from V and 8 from J, leaving 16 bases between them. Germline lookup yields CDR1 LNHDA and CDR2 SQIVND (reference sequence). The CDR3 coding sequence is TGTGCCAGTAGGGAGACAGGAGCAAGCGGCTACACCTTC. It yields the protein CASRETGASGYTF.

V is TRBV5-1 and J is TRBJ2-2; 10 bases are shared with TRBD2. The CDR3 length is 15 residues. In germline, CDR1 is SGHRS, CDR2 YFSETQ. The J segment lost 3 bases and the V segment lost 4 bases, leaving 3 bases of the junction unmatched. DNA for the CDR3: TGCGCCAGCAGCCGAGCGGGAGGGGACACCGGGGAGCTGTTTTTT. Encoded protein: CASSRAGGDTGELFF.

V and J are TRBV7-2 and TRBJ2-7; 11 bases fit TRBD1. Germline values: CDR1 SGHTA, CDR2 FQGNSA. The junction had 7 bases not matched to a gene; V was cut back by 0 bases and J by 9 bases. This CDR3 has 15 residues. CDR3 sequence (DNA): TGTGCCAGCAGCTTAGCGGGGACAGGGGGAAACGGGCAGTACTTC. It encodes CASSLAGTGGNGQYF.

The chain combines TRBV28 with TRBJ2-7; possibly TRBD1 for D (6 bases). Trimming left V 5 bases short and J 4 bases short, with 18 bases between. Germline CDR1 and CDR2: MDHEN and SYDVKM. There are 15 residues in the CDR3. The CDR3 bases are TGTGCCAGCAGTGGGCCCGGGACATCTTATTACGAGCAGTACTTC. This gives the protein CASSGPGTSYYEQYF.

On this clone: The junction does not match germline at one end; this may be a read error. The gene calls are TRBV24-1 and TRBJ1-5; tentative D call: TRBD1 (5 bases). This CDR3 region has 14 residues. CDR1 is KGHDR and CDR2 is SFDVKD in the germline V gene. The CDR3: CATSDPQENRPQHF. The CDR3 bases are TGTGCCACCAGTGATCCACAGGAGAATCGGCCCCAGCATTTT.

The genes are TRBV19 and TRBJ1-6, with TRBD1 as a possible D gene (5 bases). CDR1 LNHDA and CDR2 SQIVND come from the germline V gene (reference sequence). With 6 bases removed from V and 5 bases from J, the gap between germline ends came to 11 bases. The length of the CDR3 is 14 residues. The CDR3 loop reads CASRTGTDNSPLHF. For the CDR3, the DNA is TGTGCCAGTAGGACCGGGACTGATAATTCACCCCTCCACTTT.

This sequence joins TRBV7-9 and TRBJ1-1, with a weak D call TRBD1 (5 bases). Germline-derived CDR1 and CDR2 are SEHNR and FQNEAQ (reference sequence). V lost 5 bases and J lost 1, with 14 bases in between. The length of the CDR3 is 15 residues. The CDR3 nucleotides read TGTGCCAGCAGCCAGGGATCGGGGGGGAACACTGAAGCTTTCTTT. This gives the protein CASSQGSGGNTEAFF.

The chain links TRBV4-1 to TRBJ2-2; TRBD2 might be the D (5 bases). The CDR3 has 17 residues. Germline values: CDR1 MGHRA, CDR2 YSYEKL. V was pared by 0 bases and J by 6 bases, with 17 bases between. CDR3 loop: CASSQEKTGSTPGELFF. In DNA, the CDR3 is TGCGCCAGCAGCCAAGAAAAGACGGGAAGTACTCCCGGGGAGCTGTTTTTT.

This chain connects TRBV7-9 to TRBJ1-1, with D possibly matching TRBD1 (5 bases). The CDR3 is 13 amino acids. Trimming left V 3 bases short and J 6 bases short, with 11 bases between. CDR1 and CDR2 (germline): SEHNR, FQNEAQ (reference sequence). The chain's CDR3 is CASSFPTVSEAFF. The CDR3, as DNA: TGTGCCAGCAGCTTCCCGACAGTCTCTGAAGCTTTCTTT.

The chain uses TRBV19 and TRBJ1-4, with D uncertain. Per germline, CDR1 LNHDA and CDR2 SQIVND (reference sequence). CDR3 length equals 10 residues. Trimming took 11 bases from V and 8 from J, leaving 9 bases between them. The CDR3 nucleotides read TGTGCCTCCTCGGGGGAAAAACTGTTTTTT. Amino acid sequence: CASSGEKLFF.

The chain has TRBV6-2 or TRBV6-3 and TRBJ1-1; D is unresolved. The CDR3 consists of 18 residues. From germline, CDR1 is MNHEY and CDR2 SVGEGT. Trimming shortened V by 3 bases and J by 0 bases, and 20 bases separated the two germline ends. The CDR3 here is CASSYNGATLRVNTEAFF. The DNA for the CDR3 is TGTGCCAGCAGTTATAATGGAGCGACATTGAGGGTGAACACTGAAGCTTTCTTT.

The chain couples TRBV2 to TRBJ1-1; D unclear. The CDR3 loop spans 14 amino acids. Germline CDR1 SNHLY, CDR2 FYNNEI. V lost 6 bases and J 5 bases, leaving 16 bases between the germline ends. CDR3 residues: CASREGTWATEAFF. In nucleotides, the CDR3 is TGTGCCAGCAGGGAGGGCACGTGGGCAACTGAAGCTTTCTTT. The full variable domain, with the rest looked up from reference TRBV2 and TRBJ1-1, is EPEVTQTPSHQVTQMGQEVILRCVPISNHLYFYWYRQILGQKVEFLVSFYNNEISEKSEIFDDQFSVERPDGSNFTLKIRSTKLEDSAMYFCASREGTWATEAFFGQGTRLTVV.

Of note for this clone: Within the sample, other DNA sequences also encode this same CDR3. The chain carries TRBV12-3 or TRBV12-4 and TRBJ1-2; 7 bases match TRBD1. The length of the CDR3 is 13 residues. V shed 5 bases, J shed 4 bases, and the junction held 4 bases outside the gene matches. CDR3 nucleotide sequence: TGTGCCAGCAGTCCCGGGACAGCCTATGGCTACACCTTC. Translated: CASSPGTAYGYTF.

This chain connects TRBV2 to TRBJ2-5, with D perhaps TRBD1 (5 bases). There are 19 residues in the CDR3. The V end was cut by 3 bases, the J end by 4 bases, with 27 bases between. Germline CDR1 reads SNHLY; CDR2 reads FYNNEI. Here the CDR3 DNA reads TGTGCCAGCAGTGATCGGGCCCCCAGAGCGACAGCCCTACCAGAGACCCAGTACTTC. Translating gives CASSDRAPRATALPETQYF.

The CDR3 nucleotides read TGCGCCAGCAGCCAAGATAACCTCCTAGCGGGAGATACCGGGGAGCTGTTTTTT. Residues: CASSQDNLLAGDTGELFF. The genes are TRBV4-3 and TRBJ2-2, with 10 bases matching TRBD2. The germline V gene encodes CDR1 LGHNA and CDR2 YSLEER. Losses at the gene ends were 0 bases for V and 5 bases for J; bases not matched to a gene: 9. The CDR3 consists of 18 residues.

The chain uses TRBV11-2 and TRBJ2-2, with TRBD1 matching over 9 bases. This CDR3 contains 15 residues. Trimming removed 6 bases from V and 4 bases from J; junction bases left unmatched: 6. Germline-derived CDR1 and CDR2 are SGHAT and FQNNGV. The CDR3 DNA is TGTGCCAGCAGGTCAAACAGGGGGCCCACCGGGGAGCTGTTTTTT. Its translation is CASRSNRGPTGELFF.

This chain links TRBV4-2 with TRBJ1-2; D call uncertain. Trimming shortened V by 4 bases and J by 4 bases, and 16 bases separated the two germline ends. CDR1 is LGHNA and CDR2 is YNFKEQ in the germline V gene. This CDR3 is 15 amino acids long. The CDR3: CASSPSSQAGYGYTF. The CDR3 DNA follows: TGTGCCAGCAGCCCATCAAGTCAGGCGGGCTATGGCTACACCTTC.

The chain employs TRBV25-1 and TRBJ2-2; 9 bases align to TRBD1. Germline V lookup: CDR1 MGHDK, CDR2 SYGVNS. The CDR3 consists of 16 residues. Losses at the gene ends were 7 bases for V and 6 bases for J; bases not matched to a gene: 12. CDR3 protein: CASTKRDREGPGELFF. Here the CDR3 DNA reads TGTGCCAGCACCAAAAGGGACAGGGAAGGTCCCGGGGAGCTGTTTTTT.

The genes are TRBV28 and TRBJ1-1; 7 positions agree with TRBD1. J lost 5 bases, V lost 7 bases, and 13 bases had no gene match. This CDR3 has 15 residues. CDR1 and CDR2 from the germline V gene are MDHEN and SYDVKM. Here the CDR3 reads CASIRETGTGTEAFF. The DNA for the CDR3 is TGTGCCAGCATTCGAGAGACAGGGACGGGGACTGAAGCTTTCTTT.